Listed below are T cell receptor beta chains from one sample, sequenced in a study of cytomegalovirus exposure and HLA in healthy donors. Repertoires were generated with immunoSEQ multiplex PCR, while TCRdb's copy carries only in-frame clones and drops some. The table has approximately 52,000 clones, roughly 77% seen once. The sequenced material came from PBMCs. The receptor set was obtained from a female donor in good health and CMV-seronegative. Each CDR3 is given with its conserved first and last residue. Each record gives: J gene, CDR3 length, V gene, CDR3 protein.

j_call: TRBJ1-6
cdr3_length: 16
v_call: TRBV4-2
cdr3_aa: CASSQDPGGGNSPLHF

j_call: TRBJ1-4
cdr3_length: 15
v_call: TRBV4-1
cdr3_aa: CASSQAGTRNEKLFF

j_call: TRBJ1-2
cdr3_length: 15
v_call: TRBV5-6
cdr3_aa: CASSPRTENPYGYTF

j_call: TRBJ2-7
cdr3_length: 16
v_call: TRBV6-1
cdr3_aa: CASSEGSGDQPYEQYF

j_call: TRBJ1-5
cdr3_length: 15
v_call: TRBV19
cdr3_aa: CASTWTGGTGQPQHF

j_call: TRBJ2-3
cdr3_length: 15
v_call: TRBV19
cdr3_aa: CASSGGALTQDTQYF

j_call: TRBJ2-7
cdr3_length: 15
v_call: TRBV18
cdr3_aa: CASSQSQGDFYEQYF

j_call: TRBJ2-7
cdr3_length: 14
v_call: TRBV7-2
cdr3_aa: CASSSRLERGEQYF

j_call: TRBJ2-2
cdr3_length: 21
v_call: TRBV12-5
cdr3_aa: CASGSQLSDRVGGSVDGELFF

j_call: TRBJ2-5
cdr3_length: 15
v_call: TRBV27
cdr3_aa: CASSPGTGGQETQYF